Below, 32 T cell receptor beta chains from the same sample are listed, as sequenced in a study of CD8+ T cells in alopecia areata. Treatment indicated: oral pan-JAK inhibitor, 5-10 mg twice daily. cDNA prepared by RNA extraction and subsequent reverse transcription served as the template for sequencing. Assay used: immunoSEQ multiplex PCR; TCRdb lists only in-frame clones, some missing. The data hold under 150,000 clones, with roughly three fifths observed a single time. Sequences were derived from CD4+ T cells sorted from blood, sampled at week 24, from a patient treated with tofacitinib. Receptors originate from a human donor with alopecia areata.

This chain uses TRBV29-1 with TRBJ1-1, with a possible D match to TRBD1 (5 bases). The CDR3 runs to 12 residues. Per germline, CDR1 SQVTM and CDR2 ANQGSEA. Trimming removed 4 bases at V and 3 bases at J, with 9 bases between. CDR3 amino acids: CSVVGVYTEAFF. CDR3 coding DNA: TGCAGCGTTGTGGGGGTATACACTGAAGCTTTCTTT.

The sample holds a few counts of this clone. The CDR3 DNA reads as TGTGCCAGCAGCGAGCTTGGGCTCCAATTGGAGGGCTACACCTTC. Protein sequence: CASSELGLQLEGYTF. The chain joins TRBV9 to TRBJ1-2, with D hard to call. The CDR3 has 15 amino acids. Looked up from germline, CDR1 is SGDLS and CDR2 is YYNGEE. Trimming cost V 3 bases and J 8 bases, with 20 bases left between them.

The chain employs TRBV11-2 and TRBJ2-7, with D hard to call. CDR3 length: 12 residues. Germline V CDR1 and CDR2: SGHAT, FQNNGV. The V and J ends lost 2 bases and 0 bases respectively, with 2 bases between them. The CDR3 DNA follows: TGTGCCAGCAGCTTAAGCTCCTACGAGCAGTACTTC. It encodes CASSLSSYEQYF.

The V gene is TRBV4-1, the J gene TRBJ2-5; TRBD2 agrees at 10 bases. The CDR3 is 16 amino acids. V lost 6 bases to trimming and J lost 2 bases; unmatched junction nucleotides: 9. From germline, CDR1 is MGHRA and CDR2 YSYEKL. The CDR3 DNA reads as TGCGCCAGCAGGCGAGAGGTGACTAGCGGGCAAGAGACCCAGTACTTC. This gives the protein CASRREVTSGQETQYF.

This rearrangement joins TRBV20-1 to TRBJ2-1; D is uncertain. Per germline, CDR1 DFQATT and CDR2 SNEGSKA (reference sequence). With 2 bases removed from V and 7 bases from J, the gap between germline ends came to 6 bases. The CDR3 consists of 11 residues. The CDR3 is CSARQDNEQFF. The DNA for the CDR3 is TGCAGTGCTAGACAAGATAATGAGCAGTTCTTC.

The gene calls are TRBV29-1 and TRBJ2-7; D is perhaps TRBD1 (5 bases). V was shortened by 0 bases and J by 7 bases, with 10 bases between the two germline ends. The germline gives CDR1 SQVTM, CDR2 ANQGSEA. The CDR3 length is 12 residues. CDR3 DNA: TGCAGCGTTGAAGAGTTGGGGCGGGAGCAGTACTTC. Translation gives CSVEELGREQYF.

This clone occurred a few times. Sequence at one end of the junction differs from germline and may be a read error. DNA for the CDR3: TGTGCCCGCAGAGGGTTACAGAGAAATGAAAAACTGTTTTTT. This translates into CARRGLQRNEKLFF. The chain has TRBV6-6 and TRBJ1-4, with D hard to call. Germline V gene lookup returns CDR1 MNHNY and CDR2 SVGAGI (reference sequence). This CDR3 comprises 14 residues.

As DNA, the CDR3 is TGTGCCAGAGCTAACACCTTGAACACTGAAGCTTTCTTT. It yields the protein CARANTLNTEAFF. The rearrangement links TRBV30 to TRBJ1-1; D is ambiguous. Between the trimmed V and J ends, which lost 8 bases and 0 bases, there was a span of 13 bases. Germline CDR1 GTSNPN, CDR2 SVGIG (reference sequence). The CDR3 totals 13 residues. Looking up the rest from reference TRBV30 and TRBJ1-1 gives the full variable domain: SQTIHQWPATLVQPVGSPLSLECTVEGTSNPNLYWYRQAAGRGLQLLFYSVGIGQISSEVPQNLSASRPQDRQFILSSKKLLLSDSGFYLCARANTLNTEAFFGQGTRLTVV.

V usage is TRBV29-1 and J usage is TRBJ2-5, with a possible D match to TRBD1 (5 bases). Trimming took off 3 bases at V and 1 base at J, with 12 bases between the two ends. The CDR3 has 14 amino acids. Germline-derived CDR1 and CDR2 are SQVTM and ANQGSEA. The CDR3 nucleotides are TGCAGCGTTGAGTATAGACAGATCCAAGAGACCCAGTACTTC. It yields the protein CSVEYRQIQETQYF.

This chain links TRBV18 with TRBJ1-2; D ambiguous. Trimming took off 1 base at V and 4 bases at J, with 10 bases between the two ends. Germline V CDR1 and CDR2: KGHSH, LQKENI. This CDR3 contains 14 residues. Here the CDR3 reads CASSPQDVSYGYTF. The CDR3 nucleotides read TGTGCCAGCTCACCACAGGACGTCTCCTATGGCTACACCTTC.

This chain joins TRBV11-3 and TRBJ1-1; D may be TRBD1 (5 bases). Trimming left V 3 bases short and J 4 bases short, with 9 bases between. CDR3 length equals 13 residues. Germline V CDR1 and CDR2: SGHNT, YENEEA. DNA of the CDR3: TGTGCCAGCAGCTTTCACGGGACCACTGAAGCTTTCTTT. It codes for CASSFHGTTEAFF.

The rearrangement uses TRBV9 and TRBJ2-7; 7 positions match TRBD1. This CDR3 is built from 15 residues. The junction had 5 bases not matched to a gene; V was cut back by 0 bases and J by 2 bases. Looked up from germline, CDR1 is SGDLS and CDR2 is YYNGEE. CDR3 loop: CASSVGQGRTYEQYF. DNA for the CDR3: TGTGCCAGCAGCGTAGGACAGGGCCGTACCTACGAGCAGTACTTC.

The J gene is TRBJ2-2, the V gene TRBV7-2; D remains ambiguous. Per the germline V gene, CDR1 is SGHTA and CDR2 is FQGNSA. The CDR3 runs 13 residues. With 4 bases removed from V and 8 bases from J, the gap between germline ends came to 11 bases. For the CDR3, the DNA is TGTGCCAGCAGCTCGATAGCCGGTGGGGAGCTGTTTTTT. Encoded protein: CASSSIAGGELFF.

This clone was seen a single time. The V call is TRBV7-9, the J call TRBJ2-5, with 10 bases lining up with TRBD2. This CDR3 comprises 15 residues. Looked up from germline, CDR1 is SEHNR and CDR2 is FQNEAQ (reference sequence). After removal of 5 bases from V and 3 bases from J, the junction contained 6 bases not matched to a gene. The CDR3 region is CASSLNGLAEETQYF. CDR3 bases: TGTGCCAGCAGCCTGAACGGACTAGCGGAAGAGACCCAGTACTTC.

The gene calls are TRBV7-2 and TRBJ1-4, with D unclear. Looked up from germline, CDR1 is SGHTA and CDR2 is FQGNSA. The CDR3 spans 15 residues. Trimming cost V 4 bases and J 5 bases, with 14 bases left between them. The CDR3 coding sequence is TGTGCCAGCAGCTCAAGACGGAGTTTAAATGAAAAACTGTTTTTT. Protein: CASSSRRSLNEKLFF.

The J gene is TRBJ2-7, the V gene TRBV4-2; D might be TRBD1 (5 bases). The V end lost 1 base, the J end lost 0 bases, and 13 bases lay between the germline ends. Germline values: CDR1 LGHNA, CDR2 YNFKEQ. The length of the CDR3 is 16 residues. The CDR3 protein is CASSQGSRALSYEQYF. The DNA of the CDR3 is TGTGCCAGCAGCCAAGGATCCAGGGCCCTCTCCTACGAGCAGTACTTC.

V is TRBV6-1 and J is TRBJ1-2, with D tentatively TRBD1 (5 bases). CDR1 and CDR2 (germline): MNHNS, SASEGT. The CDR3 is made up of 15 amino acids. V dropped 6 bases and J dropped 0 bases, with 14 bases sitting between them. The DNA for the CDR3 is TGTGCCAGCAGGGGAGACAGTAGAGCTAACTATGGCTACACCTTC. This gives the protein CASRGDSRANYGYTF.

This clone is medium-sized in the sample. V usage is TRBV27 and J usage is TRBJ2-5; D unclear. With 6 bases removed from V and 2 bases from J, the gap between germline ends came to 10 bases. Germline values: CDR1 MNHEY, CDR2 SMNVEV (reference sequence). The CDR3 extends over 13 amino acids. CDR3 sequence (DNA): TGTGCCAGCAGCCGCCGGCCACAAGAGACCCAGTACTTC. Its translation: CASSRRPQETQYF.

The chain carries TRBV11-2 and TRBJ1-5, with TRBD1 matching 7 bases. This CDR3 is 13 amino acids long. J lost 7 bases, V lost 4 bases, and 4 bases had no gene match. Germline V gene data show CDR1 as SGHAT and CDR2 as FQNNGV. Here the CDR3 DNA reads TGTGCCAGCAGCTCGGACAGGAGCCAGCCCCAGCATTTT. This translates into CASSSDRSQPQHF.

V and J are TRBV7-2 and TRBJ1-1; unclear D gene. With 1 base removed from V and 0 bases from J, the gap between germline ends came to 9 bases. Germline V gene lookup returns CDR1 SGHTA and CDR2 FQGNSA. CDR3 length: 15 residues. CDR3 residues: CASSLVGSMNTEAFF. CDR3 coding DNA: TGTGCCAGCAGCTTAGTGGGCAGCATGAACACTGAAGCTTTCTTT.

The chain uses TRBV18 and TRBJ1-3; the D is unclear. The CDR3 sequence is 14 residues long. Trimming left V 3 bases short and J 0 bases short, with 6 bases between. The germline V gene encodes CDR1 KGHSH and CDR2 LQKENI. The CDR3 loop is CASSPAFSGNTIYF. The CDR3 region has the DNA TGTGCCAGCTCACCGGCGTTCTCTGGAAACACCATATATTTT.

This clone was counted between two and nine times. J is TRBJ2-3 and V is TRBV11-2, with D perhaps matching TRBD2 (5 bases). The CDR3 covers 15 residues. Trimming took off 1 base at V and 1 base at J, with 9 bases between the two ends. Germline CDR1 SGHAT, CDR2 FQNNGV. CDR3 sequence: CASSLGGRGTDTQYF. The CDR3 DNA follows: TGTGCCAGCAGCTTAGGAGGGAGAGGCACAGATACGCAGTATTTT. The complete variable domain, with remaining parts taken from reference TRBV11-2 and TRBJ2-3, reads EAGVAQSPRYKIIEKRQSVAFWCNPISGHATLYWYQQILGQGPKLLIQFQNNGVVDDSQLPKDRFSAERLKGVDSTLKIQPAKLEDSAVYLCASSLGGRGTDTQYFGPGTRLTVL.

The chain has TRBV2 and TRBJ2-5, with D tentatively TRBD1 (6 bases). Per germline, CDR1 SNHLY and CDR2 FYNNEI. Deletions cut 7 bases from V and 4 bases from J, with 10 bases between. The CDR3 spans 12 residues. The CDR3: CASMLGGETQYF. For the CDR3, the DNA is TGTGCCAGCATGTTAGGGGGAGAGACCCAGTACTTC. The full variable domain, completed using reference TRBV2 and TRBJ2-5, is EPEVTQTPSHQVTQMGQEVILRCVPISNHLYFYWYRQILGQKVEFLVSFYNNEISEKSEIFDDQFSVERPDGSNFTLKIRSTKLEDSAMYFCASMLGGETQYFGPGTRLLVL.

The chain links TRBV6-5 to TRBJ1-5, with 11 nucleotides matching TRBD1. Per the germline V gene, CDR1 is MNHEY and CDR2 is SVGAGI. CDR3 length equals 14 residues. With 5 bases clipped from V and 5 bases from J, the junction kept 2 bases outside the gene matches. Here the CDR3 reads CASSGQGAHQPQHF. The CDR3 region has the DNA TGTGCCAGCAGTGGACAGGGGGCTCATCAGCCCCAGCATTTT.

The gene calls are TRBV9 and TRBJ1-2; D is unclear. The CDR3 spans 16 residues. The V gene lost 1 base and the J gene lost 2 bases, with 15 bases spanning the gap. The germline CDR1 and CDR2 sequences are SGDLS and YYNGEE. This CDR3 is CASSVPKSGLNYGYTF. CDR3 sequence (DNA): TGTGCCAGCAGCGTACCCAAAAGTGGGTTGAACTATGGCTACACCTTC.

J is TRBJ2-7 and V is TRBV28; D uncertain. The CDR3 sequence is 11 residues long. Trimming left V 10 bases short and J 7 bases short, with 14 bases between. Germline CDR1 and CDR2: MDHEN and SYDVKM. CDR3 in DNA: TGTGCCACCCTGCGACTTAGTGAGCAGTACTTC. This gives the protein CATLRLSEQYF.

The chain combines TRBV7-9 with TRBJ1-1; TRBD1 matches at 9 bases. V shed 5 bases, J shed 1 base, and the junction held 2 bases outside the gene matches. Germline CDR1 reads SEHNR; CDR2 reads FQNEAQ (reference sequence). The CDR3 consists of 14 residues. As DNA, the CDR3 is TGTGCCAGCAGCCTGACAGGGGGGAACACTGAAGCTTTCTTT. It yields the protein CASSLTGGNTEAFF.

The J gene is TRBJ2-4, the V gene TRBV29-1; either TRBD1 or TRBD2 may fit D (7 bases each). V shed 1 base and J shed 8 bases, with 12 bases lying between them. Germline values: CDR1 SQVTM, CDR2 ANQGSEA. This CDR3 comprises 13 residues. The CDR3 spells CSVEGQGGDIQYF. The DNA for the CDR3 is TGCAGCGTTGAAGGGCAGGGGGGGGACATTCAGTACTTC.

CDR3 amino acids: CASSPTGLQQETQYF. CDR3 DNA sequence: TGCGCCAGCAGCCCCACGGGACTGCAGCAAGAGACCCAGTACTTC. The chain is built from TRBV4-1 and TRBJ2-5; tentatively, D is TRBD2 (6 bases). V gave up 4 bases and J gave up 2 bases, with 14 bases separating them. Germline lookup yields CDR1 MGHRA and CDR2 YSYEKL. The CDR3 has 15 amino acids.

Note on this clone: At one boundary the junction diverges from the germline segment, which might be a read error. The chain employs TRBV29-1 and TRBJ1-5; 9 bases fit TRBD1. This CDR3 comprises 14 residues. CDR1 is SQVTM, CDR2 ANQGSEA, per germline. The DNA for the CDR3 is TGCAGCGTAGAAGGACAGGGGACCCATCAGCCCCAGCATTTT. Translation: CSVEGQGTHQPQHF.

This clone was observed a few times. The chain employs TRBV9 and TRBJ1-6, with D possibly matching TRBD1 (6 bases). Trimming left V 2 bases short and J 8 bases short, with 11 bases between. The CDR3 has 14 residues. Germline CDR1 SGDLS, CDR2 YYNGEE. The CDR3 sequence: CASSVDSSHSPLHF. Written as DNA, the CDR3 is TGTGCCAGCAGCGTGGACAGCTCACATTCACCCCTCCACTTT.

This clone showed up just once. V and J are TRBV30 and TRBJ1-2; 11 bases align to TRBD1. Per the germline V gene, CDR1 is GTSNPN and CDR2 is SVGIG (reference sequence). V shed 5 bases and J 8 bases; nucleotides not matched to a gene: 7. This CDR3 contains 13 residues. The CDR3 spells CAWRTGGGRGYTF. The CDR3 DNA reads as TGTGCCTGGCGGACAGGGGGCGGAAGGGGCTACACCTTC.